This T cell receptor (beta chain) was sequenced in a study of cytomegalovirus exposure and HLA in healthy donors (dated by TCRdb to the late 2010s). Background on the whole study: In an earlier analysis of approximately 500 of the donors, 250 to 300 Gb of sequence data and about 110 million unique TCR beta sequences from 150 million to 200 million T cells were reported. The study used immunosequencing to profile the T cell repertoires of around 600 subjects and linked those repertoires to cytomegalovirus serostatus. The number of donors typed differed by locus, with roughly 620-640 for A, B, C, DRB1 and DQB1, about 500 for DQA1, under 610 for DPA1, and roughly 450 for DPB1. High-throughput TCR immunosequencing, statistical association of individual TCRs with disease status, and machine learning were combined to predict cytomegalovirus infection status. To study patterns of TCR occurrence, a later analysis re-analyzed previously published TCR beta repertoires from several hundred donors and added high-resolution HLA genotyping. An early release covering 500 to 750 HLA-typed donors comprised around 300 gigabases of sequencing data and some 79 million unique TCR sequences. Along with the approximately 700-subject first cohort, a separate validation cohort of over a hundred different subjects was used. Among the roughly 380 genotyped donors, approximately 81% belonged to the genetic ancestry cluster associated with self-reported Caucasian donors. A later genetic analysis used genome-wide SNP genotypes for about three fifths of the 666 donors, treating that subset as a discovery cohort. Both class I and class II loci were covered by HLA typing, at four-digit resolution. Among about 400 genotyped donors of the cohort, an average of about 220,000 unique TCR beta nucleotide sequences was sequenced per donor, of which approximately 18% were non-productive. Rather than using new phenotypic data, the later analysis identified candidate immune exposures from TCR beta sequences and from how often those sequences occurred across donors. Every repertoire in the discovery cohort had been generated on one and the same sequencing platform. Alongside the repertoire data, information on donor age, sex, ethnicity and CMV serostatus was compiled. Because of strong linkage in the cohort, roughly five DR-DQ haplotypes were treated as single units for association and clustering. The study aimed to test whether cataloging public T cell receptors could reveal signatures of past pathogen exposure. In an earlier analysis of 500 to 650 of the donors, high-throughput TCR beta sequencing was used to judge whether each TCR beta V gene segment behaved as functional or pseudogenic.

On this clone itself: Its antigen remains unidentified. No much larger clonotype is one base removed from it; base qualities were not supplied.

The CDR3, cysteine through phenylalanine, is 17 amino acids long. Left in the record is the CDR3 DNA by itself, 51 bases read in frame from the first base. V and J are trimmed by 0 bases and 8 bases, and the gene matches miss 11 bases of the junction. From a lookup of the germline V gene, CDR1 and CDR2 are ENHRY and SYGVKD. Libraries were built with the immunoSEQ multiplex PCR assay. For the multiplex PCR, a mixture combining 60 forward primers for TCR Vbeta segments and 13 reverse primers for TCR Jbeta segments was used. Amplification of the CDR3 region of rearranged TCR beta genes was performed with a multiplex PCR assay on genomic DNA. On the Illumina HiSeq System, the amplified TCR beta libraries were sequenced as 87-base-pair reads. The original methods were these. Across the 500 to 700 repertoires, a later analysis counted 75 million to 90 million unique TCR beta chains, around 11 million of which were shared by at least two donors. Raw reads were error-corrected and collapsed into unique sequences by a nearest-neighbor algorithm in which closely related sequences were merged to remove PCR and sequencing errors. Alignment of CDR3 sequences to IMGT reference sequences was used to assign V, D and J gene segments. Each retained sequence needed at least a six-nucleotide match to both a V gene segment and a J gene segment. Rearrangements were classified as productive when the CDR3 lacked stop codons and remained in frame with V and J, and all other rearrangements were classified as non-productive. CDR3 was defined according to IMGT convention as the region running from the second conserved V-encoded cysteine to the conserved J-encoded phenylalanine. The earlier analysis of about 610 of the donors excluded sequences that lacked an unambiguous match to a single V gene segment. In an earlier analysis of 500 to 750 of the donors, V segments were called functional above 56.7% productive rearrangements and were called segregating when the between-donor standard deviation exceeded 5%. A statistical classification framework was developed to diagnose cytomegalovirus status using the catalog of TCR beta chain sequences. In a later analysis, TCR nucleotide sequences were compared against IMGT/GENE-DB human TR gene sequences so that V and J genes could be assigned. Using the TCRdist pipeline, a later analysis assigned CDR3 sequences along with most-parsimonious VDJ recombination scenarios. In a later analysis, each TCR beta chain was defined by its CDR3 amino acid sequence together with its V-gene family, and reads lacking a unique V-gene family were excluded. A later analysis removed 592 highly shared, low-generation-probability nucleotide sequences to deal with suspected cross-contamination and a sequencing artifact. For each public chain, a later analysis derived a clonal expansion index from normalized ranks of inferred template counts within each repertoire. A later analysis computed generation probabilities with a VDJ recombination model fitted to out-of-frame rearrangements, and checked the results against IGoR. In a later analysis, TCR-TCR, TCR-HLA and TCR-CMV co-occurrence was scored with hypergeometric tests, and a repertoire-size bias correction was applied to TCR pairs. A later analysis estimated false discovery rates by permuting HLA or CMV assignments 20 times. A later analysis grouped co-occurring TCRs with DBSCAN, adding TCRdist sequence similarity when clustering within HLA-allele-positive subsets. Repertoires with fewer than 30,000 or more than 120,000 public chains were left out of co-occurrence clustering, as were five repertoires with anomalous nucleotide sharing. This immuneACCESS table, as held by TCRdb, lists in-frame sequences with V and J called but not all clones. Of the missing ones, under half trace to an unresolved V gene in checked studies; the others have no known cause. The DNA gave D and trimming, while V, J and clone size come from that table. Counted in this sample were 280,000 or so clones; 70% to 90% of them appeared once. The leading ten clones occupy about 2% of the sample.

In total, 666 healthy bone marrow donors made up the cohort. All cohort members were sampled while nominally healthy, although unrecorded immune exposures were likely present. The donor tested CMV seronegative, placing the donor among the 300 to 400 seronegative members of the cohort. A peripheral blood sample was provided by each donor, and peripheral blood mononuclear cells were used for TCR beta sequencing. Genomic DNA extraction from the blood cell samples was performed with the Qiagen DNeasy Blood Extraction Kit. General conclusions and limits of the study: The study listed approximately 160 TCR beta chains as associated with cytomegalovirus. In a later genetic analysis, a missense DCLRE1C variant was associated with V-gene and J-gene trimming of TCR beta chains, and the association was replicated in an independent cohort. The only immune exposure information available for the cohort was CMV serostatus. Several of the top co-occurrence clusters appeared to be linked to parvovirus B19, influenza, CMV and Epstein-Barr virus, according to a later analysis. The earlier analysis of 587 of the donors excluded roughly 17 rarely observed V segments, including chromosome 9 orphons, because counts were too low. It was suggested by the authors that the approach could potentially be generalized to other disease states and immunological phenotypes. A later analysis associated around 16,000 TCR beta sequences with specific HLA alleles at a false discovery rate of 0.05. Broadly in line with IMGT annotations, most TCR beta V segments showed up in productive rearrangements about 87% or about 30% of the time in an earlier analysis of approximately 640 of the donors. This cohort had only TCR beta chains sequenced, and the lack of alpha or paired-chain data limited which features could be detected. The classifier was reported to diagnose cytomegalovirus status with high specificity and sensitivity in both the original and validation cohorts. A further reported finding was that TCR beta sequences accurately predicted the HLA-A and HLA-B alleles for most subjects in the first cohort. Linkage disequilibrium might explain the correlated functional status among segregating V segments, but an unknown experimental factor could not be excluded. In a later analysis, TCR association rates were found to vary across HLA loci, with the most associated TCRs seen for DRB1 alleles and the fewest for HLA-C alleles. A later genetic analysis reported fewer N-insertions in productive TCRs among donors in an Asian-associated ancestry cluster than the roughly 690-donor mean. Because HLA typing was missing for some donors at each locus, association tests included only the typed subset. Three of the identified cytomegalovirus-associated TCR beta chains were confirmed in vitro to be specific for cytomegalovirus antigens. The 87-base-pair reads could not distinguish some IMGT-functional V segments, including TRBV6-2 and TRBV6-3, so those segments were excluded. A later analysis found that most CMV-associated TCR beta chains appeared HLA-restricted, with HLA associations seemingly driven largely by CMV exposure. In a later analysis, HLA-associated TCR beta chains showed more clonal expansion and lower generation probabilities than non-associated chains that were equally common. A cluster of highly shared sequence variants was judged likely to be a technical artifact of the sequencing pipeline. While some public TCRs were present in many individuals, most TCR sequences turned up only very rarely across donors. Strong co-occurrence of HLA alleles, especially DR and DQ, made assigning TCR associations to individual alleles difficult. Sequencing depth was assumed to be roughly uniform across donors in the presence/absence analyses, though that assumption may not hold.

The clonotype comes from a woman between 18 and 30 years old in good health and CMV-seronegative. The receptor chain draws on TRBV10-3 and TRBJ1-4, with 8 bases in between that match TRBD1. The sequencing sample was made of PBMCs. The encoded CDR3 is CAISESIWGQVDEKLFF. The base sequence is TGTGCCATCAGTGAGTCGATATGGGGACAGGTGGACGAAAAACTGTTTTTT.